A selection of T cell receptor beta chains follows, all from one sample in a study of OX40 agonist ivuxolimab in advanced cancers. Produced via immunoSEQ multiplex PCR; TCRdb's table is partial and in-frame only. The sample lists approximately 61,000 clones; 80% to 90% were seen once. The material sequenced was CD4+ or CD8+ T cells sorted from blood, taken in a trial of the OX40 agonist ivuxolimab. The origin of the receptors is an adult with an advanced solid tumor such as melanoma, head and neck, liver or kidney cancer. Each CDR3 is given with its conserved first and last residue.

V	length	CDR3
TRBV11-3	12	CASTVGNTEAFF
TRBV7-8	15	CASSYLRLTNEKLFF
TRBV6-5	15	CASSSSPSFTDTQYF
TRBV13	16	CASSYQREARTDTQYF
TRBV5-1	15	CASSLGGGSQETQYF
TRBV5-1	13	CASSLVAAREQFF
TRBV27	16	CASSPRSYDSYNEQFF
TRBV5-1	15	CASSLQGQGGDEQFF
TRBV7-9	15	CASSHYRGDYNEQFF
TRBV7-6	15	CASSLVAVSYNEQFF
TRBV10-3	16	CAISESTSGAGNTIYF
TRBV2	13	CASSEGWSYKAFF
TRBV5-1	18	CASSLEPGLAGGVDEQFF
TRBV9	13	CASSQGGDGPQHF
TRBV7-2	16	CASSFTPGQPGNTIYF
TRBV19	14	CASSSRARDTEAFF
TRBV5-1	15	CASSLVPGNTGELFF
TRBV5-6	14	CASRSQGASETQYF
TRBV5-1	14	CASSLVSGSQPQHF
TRBV19	14	CASSIDGANYGYTF